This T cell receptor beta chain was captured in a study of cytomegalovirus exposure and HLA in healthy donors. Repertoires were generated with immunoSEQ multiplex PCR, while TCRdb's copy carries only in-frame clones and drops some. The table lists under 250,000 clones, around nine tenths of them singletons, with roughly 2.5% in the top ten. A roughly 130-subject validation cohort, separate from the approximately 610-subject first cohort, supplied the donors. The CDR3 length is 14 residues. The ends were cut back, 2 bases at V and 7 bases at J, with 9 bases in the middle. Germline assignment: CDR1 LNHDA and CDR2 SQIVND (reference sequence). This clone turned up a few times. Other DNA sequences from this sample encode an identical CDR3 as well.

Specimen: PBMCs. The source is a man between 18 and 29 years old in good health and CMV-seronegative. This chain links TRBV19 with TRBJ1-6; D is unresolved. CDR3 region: CASSIPGSNSPLHF. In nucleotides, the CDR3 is TGTGCCAGTAGTATACCGGGGAGCAATTCACCCCTCCACTTT.